This T cell receptor beta chain is drawn from a study of blood T cells in healthy people across ages. Across the whole study: Roughly one uniquely barcoded beta molecule per two T cells was captured.

This clonotype appeared a few times. Combining a sample-barcoded 5' primer with a J-beta primer mix, a second PCR ran for roughly 6 to 12 cycles. TCRdb independently ran MiXCR on the 5' RACE reads; one entry per CDR3 protein. The table has about 780,000 distinct CDR3 sequences, 46% seen once; the top ten hold around a sixth. The study recruited healthy Caucasian donors from Russia who were aged about 6 to 90. Samples had at least 6.5 million PBMCs isolated from them. The sample taken for sequencing was blood. This sequence originates from a man at least 80 years old in good health.

In DNA form, the CDR3 reads TGCAGTGCCAGACTAGCGGGGCGAGATACGCAGTATTTT. This gives the protein CSARLAGRDTQYF. This chain connects TRBV20-1 to TRBJ2-3; 11 nucleotides align to TRBD2. J lost 5 bases, V lost 6 bases, and 4 bases had no gene match. The CDR3 loop spans 13 amino acids. Looked up from germline, CDR1 is DFQATT and CDR2 is SNEGSKA (reference sequence).